This section outlines one T cell receptor (beta chain) sequence together with its context. CDR3 and TCR beta VDJ profiling relied on genomic DNA as the template. TCRdb recomputed calls from the reads with MiXCR, one row per CDR3 protein. Altogether some 200,000 distinct CDR3 sequences are present, 34% being singletons, with the ten largest covering 0.9% to 1.2%. The germline gives CDR1 WNHNN, CDR2 SYGVQD (reference sequence). With 0 bases removed from V and 5 bases from J, the gap between germline ends came to 10 bases. The length of the CDR3 is 14 residues. The sample originates from a study of CD8+CD57+ T cells in acquired aplastic anemia. At the level of the study: On average, sorted CD4+ and CD8+ cells gave approximately 3 ug of DNA.

This chain links TRBV10-1 with TRBJ1-2, with D unresolved. This receptor was obtained from a human donor in good health, serving as a control. Sequenced: sorted CD4+, CD8+, or CD8+CD57+ T cells (not recorded which) from PBMCs. The CDR3 DNA reads as TGCGCCAGCAGTGAGTCGGGCATCCCGTATGGCTACACCTTC. It translates to CASSESGIPYGYTF.